Listed here are 10 T cell receptor beta chains from one sample, sequenced in a study of T cell responses to AZD1222 COVID-19 vaccine. TCRdb keeps only in-frame clones here, not all; method: immunoSEQ multiplex PCR. The sample records about 130,000 clones, around 90% being singletons. The sequenced sample was peripheral blood, obtained on day 0 of AZD1222 vaccination. The receptors were gathered from an adult in good health.

The chain is built from TRBV6-4 and TRBJ1-5, with 7 bases aligning to TRBD1. Germline CDR1 is MRHNA and CDR2 is SNTAGT. The CDR3 spans 13 residues. The CDR3 protein is CAYTDREAQPQHF. CDR3 sequence (DNA): TGTGCGTACACCGACAGGGAGGCACAGCCCCAGCATTTT.

The chain couples TRBV3-1 (or the pseudogene TRBV3-2) to TRBJ2-1; TRBD2 is a possible D gene (5 bases). The CDR3 length is 17 residues. V was clipped by 1 base and J by 2 bases, with 15 bases between them. CDR1 and CDR2 (germline): LGHDT, YNNKEL (reference sequence). As DNA, the CDR3 is TGTGCCAGCAGCCAAGCTCTACGGGGAGTTACCTACAATGAGCAGTTCTTC. Its translation is CASSQALRGVTYNEQFF.

J is TRBJ1-5 and V is TRBV7-6, with a weak D call TRBD1 (5 bases). The CDR3 length is 15 residues. Trimming left V 4 bases short and J 6 bases short, with 16 bases between. Germline V gene sequence: CDR1 SGHVS, CDR2 FNYEAQ. Here the CDR3 reads CASSSQRDGSQPQHF. The CDR3 DNA reads TGTGCCAGCAGCTCCCAGAGGGACGGAAGTCAGCCCCAGCATTTT.

This clone was recorded many times. J is TRBJ2-7 and V is TRBV27, with D possibly TRBD2 on 6 matching bases. Trimming left V 2 bases short and J 3 bases short, with 11 bases between. The CDR3 sequence is 14 residues long. CDR1 is MNHEY and CDR2 is SMNVEV in the germline V gene (reference sequence). Here the CDR3 reads CASSLQGGNYEQYF. DNA for the CDR3: TGTGCCAGCAGTTTACAGGGCGGGAACTACGAGCAGTACTTC.

This rearrangement joins TRBV2 to TRBJ1-6; maybe TRBD1 (6 bases). Germline assignment: CDR1 SNHLY and CDR2 FYNNEI. V lost 8 bases to trimming and J lost 4 bases, with 18 bases between them. The CDR3 runs to 16 residues. CDR3 residues: CASGPGGLIYNSPLHF. The CDR3 nucleotides read TGTGCCAGCGGGCCGGGGGGGCTCATTTATAATTCACCCCTCCACTTT. Full variable domain (missing parts from reference TRBV2 and TRBJ1-6): EPEVTQTPSHQVTQMGQEVILRCVPISNHLYFYWYRQILGQKVEFLVSFYNNEISEKSEIFDDQFSVERPDGSNFTLKIRSTKLEDSAMYFCASGPGGLIYNSPLHFGNGTRLTVT.

The V call is TRBV11-2, the J call TRBJ1-2; no firm D call. Germline assignment: CDR1 SGHAT and CDR2 FQNNGV. CDR3 length: 12 amino acids. Trimming pared 3 bases from V and 4 bases from J, leaving 6 bases between. CDR3 coding DNA: TGTGCCAGCAGCTTCGAGGGCTATGGCTACACCTTC. Translated: CASSFEGYGYTF.

This sequence joins TRBV19 and TRBJ2-7; TRBD1 or TRBD2 may be the D gene (5 bases each). The germline V gene has CDR1 LNHDA and CDR2 SQIVND (reference sequence). Trimming pared 3 bases from V and 0 bases from J, leaving 6 bases between. There are 13 residues in the CDR3. DNA of the CDR3: TGTGCCAGTAGTATGGGGACCTCCTACGAGCAGTACTTC. Protein product: CASSMGTSYEQYF.

The rearrangement joins TRBV6-2 or TRBV6-3 to TRBJ2-7; D is unclear. Germline-derived CDR1 and CDR2 are MNHEY and SVGEGT. V lost 2 bases and J 4 bases, leaving 9 bases between the germline ends. The CDR3 sequence is 13 residues long. The CDR3 DNA follows: TGTGCCAGCAGTTACGTGGACCGATACGAGCAGTACTTC. Protein product: CASSYVDRYEQYF.

A few counts support this clone. The chain combines TRBV7-2 with TRBJ2-1; a weak D match, TRBD1 (5 bases). Germline V CDR1 and CDR2: SGHTA, FQGNSA. The CDR3 has 14 amino acids. V was clipped by 8 bases and J by 3 bases, with 14 bases between them. DNA of the CDR3: TGTGCCAGCTCCAACCAACAGGTCTACAATGAGCAGTTCTTC. The encoded protein is CASSNQQVYNEQFF.

J is TRBJ2-3 and V is TRBV27, with a possible D match to TRBD2 (5 bases). Germline CDR1 is MNHEY and CDR2 is SMNVEV (reference sequence). There are 16 residues in the CDR3. V shed 7 bases and J shed 1 base, with 18 bases lying between them. DNA of the CDR3: TGTGCCAGCAATCCGGGGTGGGGTAGCGGCACAGATACGCAGTATTTT. It is translated as CASNPGWGSGTDTQYF.